The 20 T cell receptor beta chains reported below all come from one sample, sequenced in a study of T cell changes during pregnancy in multiple sclerosis. Produced via immunoSEQ multiplex PCR; TCRdb's table is partial and in-frame only. The sample shows over 50,000 clones, approximately 90% of them seen only once. This sample comprised peripheral blood, obtained in the first trimester of pregnancy. The receptors shown here come from a female donor in good health, enrolled as a control in a pregnancy study.

The chain combines TRBV6-5 with TRBJ1-2, with D maybe TRBD1 (6 bases). CDR1 is MNHEY and CDR2 is SVGAGI in the germline V gene. V lost 7 bases and J lost 6, with 12 bases in between. The CDR3 is 12 amino acids. The CDR3 region has the DNA TGTGCCAGCACCTTCTCAGGGGATGGCTACACCTTC. This encodes CASTFSGDGYTF.

The V call is TRBV4-3, the J call TRBJ1-2; possibly TRBD1 for D (5 bases). Germline V gene data show CDR1 as LGHNA and CDR2 as YSLEER. This CDR3 region has 14 residues. Trimming pared 0 bases from V and 6 bases from J, leaving 11 bases between. CDR3 residues: CASSQDGRANGYTF. DNA of the CDR3: TGCGCCAGCAGCCAAGACGGCAGGGCAAATGGCTACACCTTC.

The J gene is TRBJ1-2, the V gene TRBV13; weak D call: TRBD1 (5 bases). The CDR3 covers 14 residues. Germline assignment: CDR1 PRHDT and CDR2 FYEKMQ (reference sequence). Trimming stripped 4 bases from V and 6 bases from J, with 15 bases between. This CDR3 is CASSYLSGGDGYTF. In DNA form, the CDR3 reads TGTGCCAGCAGCTACCTTTCGGGGGGAGATGGCTACACCTTC.

The rearrangement joins TRBV7-3 to TRBJ2-2; weak D call: TRBD1 (6 bases). The V end was cut by 4 bases, the J end by 7 bases, with 22 bases between. Germline CDR1 is SGHTA and CDR2 is FQGTGA. The CDR3 is 17 residues long. The CDR3 nucleotides read TGTGCCAGCAGCTCGATCCCGGGACAATTGATGATCGGGGAGCTGTTTTTT. This encodes CASSSIPGQLMIGELFF. The entire variable domain, with the rest obtained from reference TRBV7-3 and TRBJ2-2, is as follows: GAGVSQTPSNKVTEKGKYVELRCDPISGHTALYWYRQSLGQGPEFLIYFQGTGAADDSGLPNDRFFAVRPEGSVSTLKIQRTERGDSAVYLCASSSIPGQLMIGELFFGEGSRLTVL.

This clone was picked up one time. The J gene is TRBJ2-4, the V gene TRBV4-3; 11 positions match TRBD1. Germline CDR1 is LGHNA and CDR2 is YSLEER. The J segment lost 5 bases and the V segment lost 0 bases, leaving 3 bases of the junction unmatched. The CDR3 covers 16 residues. Here the CDR3 DNA reads TGCGCCAGCAGCCAAGACGGGACAGGGGGGCAAAACATTCAGTACTTC. Protein: CASSQDGTGGQNIQYF.

The genes are TRBV30 and TRBJ1-3; D not certain. Trimming took 1 base from V and 4 from J, leaving 11 bases between them. Germline CDR1 is GTSNPN and CDR2 is SVGIG (reference sequence). The CDR3 runs to 14 residues. DNA of the CDR3: TGTGCCTGGAGTGCAGGAGGCCTGGGAAACACCATATATTTT. It is translated as CAWSAGGLGNTIYF.

This chain links TRBV9 with TRBJ1-1; weak D call: TRBD1 (5 bases). Per germline, CDR1 SGDLS and CDR2 YYNGEE. The CDR3 length is 15 residues. Trimming stripped 0 bases from V and 0 bases from J, with 9 bases between. CDR3: CASSVGGGVNTEAFF. The CDR3 region has the DNA TGTGCCAGCAGCGTAGGCGGGGGAGTGAACACTGAAGCTTTCTTT.

The CDR3 is CASSLGLQTNYGYTF. The CDR3 bases are TGTGCCAGCAGCTTAGGACTACAGACTAACTATGGCTACACCTTC. The chain links TRBV7-8 to TRBJ1-2, with D hard to call. The CDR3 covers 15 residues. Germline lookup yields CDR1 SGHVS and CDR2 FQNEAQ. The ends were cut back, 1 base at V and 0 bases at J, with 9 bases in the middle.

V usage is TRBV27 and J usage is TRBJ2-7; maybe TRBD2 (7 bases). The CDR3 totals 15 residues. V was shortened by 7 bases and J by 3 bases, with 19 bases between the two germline ends. Germline CDR1 is MNHEY and CDR2 is SMNVEV (reference sequence). The CDR3 sequence: CASKRSDSGNYEQYF. CDR3 in DNA: TGTGCCAGCAAAAGGTCGGACAGCGGGAACTACGAGCAGTACTTC.

This sequence joins TRBV4-3 and TRBJ2-1, with no clear D. This CDR3 is 16 amino acids long. Germline loops: CDR1 LGHNA, CDR2 YSLEER. Deletions cut 0 bases from V and 7 bases from J, with 16 bases between. Here the CDR3 reads CASSQEGLGLGNEQFF. CDR3 bases: TGCGCCAGCAGCCAAGAGGGCCTTGGGCTGGGTAATGAGCAGTTCTTC.

The chain combines TRBV14 with TRBJ2-7; no definite D call. The CDR3 runs 12 residues. Germline V CDR1 and CDR2: SGHDN, FVKESK. Deletions cut 0 bases from V and 6 bases from J, with 6 bases between. The DNA for the CDR3 is TGTGCCAGCAGCCAAGATTTCTCCGAGCAGTACTTC. This translates into CASSQDFSEQYF.

The genes are TRBV7-2 and TRBJ1-5, with 9 bases lining up with TRBD1. J was trimmed by 6 bases and V by 5 bases; bases with no gene match: 8. The CDR3 sequence is 15 residues long. The germline V gene encodes CDR1 SGHTA and CDR2 FQGNSA. CDR3: CASSAGDRAGQPQHF. In DNA, the CDR3 is TGTGCCAGCAGCGCGGGGGACAGGGCGGGTCAGCCCCAGCATTTT.

The chain links TRBV6-5 to TRBJ1-1, with D hard to call. The CDR3 sequence is 13 residues long. Germline CDR1 is MNHEY and CDR2 is SVGAGI. Trimming cost V 8 bases and J 1 base, with 11 bases left between them. CDR3 DNA sequence: TGTGCCAGCTTTAATCCAGAGAACACTGAAGCTTTCTTT. This codes for CASFNPENTEAFF.

The V and J genes are TRBV7-9 and TRBJ1-1; D gene uncertain. Trimming pared 2 bases from V and 1 base from J, leaving 11 bases between. From germline, CDR1 is SEHNR and CDR2 FQNEAQ (reference sequence). The CDR3 is 15 residues long. The CDR3 coding sequence is TGTGCCAGCAGCTTAAACCGAGGCCCGAACACTGAAGCTTTCTTT. Amino acids: CASSLNRGPNTEAFF.

This chain joins TRBV2 and TRBJ1-2; D gene ambiguous. The ends were cut back, 6 bases at V and 0 bases at J, with 8 bases in the middle. The germline V gene encodes CDR1 SNHLY and CDR2 FYNNEI. The CDR3 is 13 amino acids. Here the CDR3 reads CASSPNTNYGYTF. CDR3 in DNA: TGTGCCAGCAGCCCCAACACTAACTATGGCTACACCTTC.

This chain links TRBV4-1 with TRBJ1-5; the match to TRBD1 covers 9 bases. Unmatched junction bases numbered 14, after V lost 5 bases and J lost 0 bases. CDR3 size: 19 residues. Germline loops: CDR1 MGHRA, CDR2 YSYEKL. CDR3 region: CASSTPGTGSLYSNQPQHF. In DNA, the CDR3 is TGCGCCAGCAGCACCCCCGGGACAGGGTCCCTCTATAGCAATCAGCCCCAGCATTTT.

V is TRBV4-3 and J is TRBJ2-3; a weak D match, TRBD2 (5 bases). The CDR3 contains 14 residues. The germline V gene encodes CDR1 LGHNA and CDR2 YSLEER. Trimming left V 4 bases short and J 6 bases short, with 14 bases between. The CDR3 region is CASSPGGSWDTQYF. The DNA of the CDR3 is TGCGCCAGCAGCCCCGGTGGGAGTTGGGATACGCAGTATTTT.

The chain carries TRBV5-1 and TRBJ2-2, with 9 bases that match TRBD2. The CDR3 runs 14 residues. The ends lost 6 bases at V and 4 bases at J; junction bases unmatched: 4. Germline V gene lookup returns CDR1 SGHRS and CDR2 YFSETQ. DNA for the CDR3: TGCGCCAGCACGTATAGCGGGGGCACCGGGGAGCTGTTTTTT. Translating it yields CASTYSGGTGELFF.

V usage is TRBV27 and J usage is TRBJ2-5; D is ambiguous. V was pared by 5 bases and J by 0 bases, with 4 bases between. The CDR3 loop spans 12 amino acids. CDR1 is MNHEY, CDR2 SMNVEV, per germline (reference sequence). CDR3 sequence: CASSPDQETQYF. Here the CDR3 DNA reads TGTGCCAGCAGTCCAGACCAAGAGACCCAGTACTTC.

The V call is TRBV5-4, the J call TRBJ1-3; TRBD1 might be the D (5 bases). This CDR3 has 15 amino acids. CDR1 SGHNT and CDR2 YYREEE come from the germline V gene (reference sequence). V was trimmed by 0 bases and J by 2 bases, leaving 9 bases between them. CDR3 nucleotide sequence: TGTGCCAGCAGCTTGGGCAGGGCGCCTGGAAACACCATATATTTT. This encodes CASSLGRAPGNTIYF.